The T cell receptor beta chain under discussion was sequenced for a study of human CD4 T cells and Enterobacteriaceae (dated by TCRdb to about 2020). Findings and caveats that apply to the study as a whole: In ex vivo samples, clonotypes with broad cross-reactivity seemed more expanded than specific clonotypes, as 11 of 19 and about 65% of the roughly 34 fell within the top 5%. The only basis for inferring the reactivity of ex vivo clonotypes was matching nucleotide sequences to CFSE-low cultures from the same donors.

About this clone itself: Its antigen is unknown. Per-base quality was not reported, and no clone a single base away is much larger than it.

Trimming costs V 7 bases and J 1 base, and their ends lie 14 bases apart. Inclusive of the bounding cysteine and phenylalanine, the CDR3 is 16 residues long. The CDR3 DNA has 48 bases and is translated from base 1. CDR1 and CDR2 are read off the germline V gene as WSHSY and SAAADI. Deep-level sequencing was performed on ex vivo total memory CD4+ samples, with a detection sensitivity of one cell in 200,000. The QIAamp DNA Micro Kit was used to extract genomic DNA from cell pellets, and spectrophotometry was used to check the DNA quantity and purity. Amplification of TCR Vbeta CDR3 regions was performed with the immunoSEQ multiplex PCR assay. Sequencing of amplicons was performed on the Illumina HiSeq platform. The retrieved sequences were 87 nucleotides long and included the CDR3 region. The authors' pipeline ran thus. Each unique productive TCR Vbeta nucleotide sequence counted as a clonotype and was quantified by productive template frequency from ImmunoSEQ Analyzer V3.0. Expanded clonotypes were defined by a threshold at the top 5th percentile of each frequency-ranked repertoire. Repertoire overlap was calculated as Chao-Jaccard with the R package fossil and was visualized by nonmetric multidimensional scaling with the R package MASS. TCRdb holds this immuneACCESS table with in-frame rearrangements only. Some clones are missing; in checked studies, unresolved V genes explain under half, and the rest has no known cause. The V and J calls and clone size come from that table; D and trimming were worked out from the DNA. This sample comprises some 29,000 clones, approximately 84% of them detected only once. The top ten hold approximately 1.7% of the sample.

Memory CD4+ T cells, defined as all CD4+ cells except CD45RA+CCR7+CD95- naive cells, were FACS-sorted on a FACSAria III to over 95% purity. Healthy donor blood was obtained from blood donation centers in Switzerland. Positive selection with CD4 and CD14 magnetic microbeads was used to enrich total CD4+ T cells and monocytes. Before sorting, CD8+, CD14+, CD16+, CD56+, CD19+ and CD25-bright cells were excluded. To assess in vivo expansion of bacteria-reactive clonotypes, total memory CD4+ T cells from a couple of blood donors were sequenced directly ex vivo. Isolation of peripheral blood mononuclear cells from donor blood was performed with Ficoll-Paque Plus.

The sequence is built from TRBV10-2 and TRBJ2-6; the D segment could be TRBD1, given 5 matching bases. This sequence originates from a human donor in good health. Sequencing input: memory CD4+ T cells from blood. The cell subset or site label on this specimen signifies: total memory CD4 T cells sorted directly ex vivo, unstimulated. The CDR3: CASKGAPSSGANVLTF. The nucleotide sequence reads TGCGCCAGCAAAGGGGCACCGAGTTCTGGGGCCAACGTCCTGACTTTC.